This T cell receptor beta chain was recovered during a study of blood T cells in healthy people across ages. The CDR3 has 14 residues. Germline CDR1 and CDR2: SNHLY and FYNNEI. The ends were cut back, 4 bases at V and 4 bases at J, with 13 bases in the middle. Comments on this clonotype: What it recognizes is unknown.

Isolation recovered at least 6.5 million PBMCs from every sample. General study findings and limits: The long-lived group displayed more naive CD4+ cells, plus higher diversity, than the aged donors did.

Alongside a J-beta primer mix, a sample-barcoded 5' primer served in a second PCR lasting about 7 to 11 cycles. TCRdb reanalysed the 5' RACE reads using MiXCR and keeps one entry per CDR3 protein. There are 1.5 million to 2 million distinct CDR3 sequences in the sample; about 31% occur only once, and 11% lies in the top ten. This receptor was obtained from a woman aged 25 to 39 in good health. The V gene is TRBV2, the J gene TRBJ1-2; D gene uncertain. Sequenced: blood. The chain's CDR3 is CASSVQAKAYGYTF. The CDR3 DNA reads as TGTGCCAGCAGTGTGCAGGCGAAGGCCTATGGCTACACCTTC. Supplemented by reference TRBV2 and TRBJ1-2, the full variable domain reads EPEVTQTPSHQVTQMGQEVILRCVPISNHLYFYWYRQILGQKVEFLVSFYNNEISEKSEIFDDQFSVERPDGSNFTLKIRSTKLEDSAMYFCASSVQAKAYGYTFGSGTRLTVV.